Below, 2 T cell receptor beta chains from the same sample are listed, as sequenced in a study of tumor-infiltrating lymphocytes in oesophageal squamous cell carcinoma. TCRdb analysed the PCR reads with MiXCR anew, one entry per CDR3 protein. The sample has fewer than 20,000 distinct CDR3 sequences, 35% to 45% seen once. Sample: normal esophageal tissue next to the tumor. These receptors all stem from a female donor with esophageal squamous cell carcinoma.

This clonotype has more than one count but fewer than ten. A junction end diverges from the germline sequence, so it may reflect a read error. This rearrangement joins TRBV28 to TRBJ2-5; D is undetermined. This CDR3 has 11 residues. Per the germline V gene, CDR1 is MDHEN and CDR2 is SYDVKM. In DNA, the CDR3 is TGTGCCAGCAGCTTATATGGGACCCAGTACTTC. Residues: CASSLYGTQYF.

This clonotype was counted many times. The chain joins TRBV6-1 to TRBJ2-2, with 8 bases identical to TRBD2. Per the germline V gene, CDR1 is MNHNS and CDR2 is SASEGT. The trim removed 7 bases at V and 0 bases at J, leaving 7 bases unmatched. The CDR3 is 16 amino acids. CDR3 nucleotide sequence: TGTGCCAGCAATTTAGCGGGACTAACGAACACCGGGGAGCTGTTTTTT. Translated, it gives CASNLAGLTNTGELFF.